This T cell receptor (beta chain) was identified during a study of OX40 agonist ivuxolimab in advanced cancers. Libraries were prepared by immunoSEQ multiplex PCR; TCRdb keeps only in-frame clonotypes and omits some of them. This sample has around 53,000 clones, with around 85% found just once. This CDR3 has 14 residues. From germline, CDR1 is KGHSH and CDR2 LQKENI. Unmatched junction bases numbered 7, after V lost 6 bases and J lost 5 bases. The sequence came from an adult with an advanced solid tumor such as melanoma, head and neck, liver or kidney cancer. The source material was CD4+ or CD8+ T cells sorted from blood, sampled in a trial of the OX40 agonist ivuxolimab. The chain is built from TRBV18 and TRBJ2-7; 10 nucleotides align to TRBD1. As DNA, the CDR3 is TGTGCCAGCTCCCCGCCGACAGGGGGCAACGAGCAGTACTTC. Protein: CASSPPTGGNEQYF.